These T cell receptor beta chains were read from a single sample in a study of blood T cell repertoires in COVID-19. Sequencing was performed with immunoSEQ multiplex PCR; in TCRdb, only in-frame clones are kept and a portion is missing. The sample includes over 25,000 clones, about 88% of them seen just once. The material sequenced was peripheral blood. These receptors originate from a woman in her forties or fifties with active COVID-19. The CDR3 runs from the conserved cysteine through the conserved F or W. Fields, in order: CDR3 DNA, CDR3 protein, D gene, V gene, clone size, J gene. The D gene is left open where the match is weak. For some rows the clone size is stated as once, few or many, or as a class when expanded; others skip it.

DNA: TGTGCCAGCAGTGCGACGGGACAAGCCACCGGGGAGCTGTTTTTT
CDR3: CASSATGQATGELFF
D: -
V: TRBV6-2/TRBV6-3
size: -
J: TRBJ2-2

DNA: TGTGCCAGCACGTCCGTTGAGGGCATCACTGAAGCTTTCTTT
CDR3: CASTSVEGITEAFF
D: -
V: TRBV6-6
size: -
J: TRBJ1-1

DNA: TGTGCCAGCAGCTTTTACCAGGGGGCGCCCGAGCAGTACTTC
CDR3: CASSFYQGAPEQYF
D: TRBD1
V: TRBV7-2
size: -
J: TRBJ2-7

DNA: TGCGCCAGCAGCCAAGGGGCTAGCGGGAGGTCCGACGAGCAGTACTTC
CDR3: CASSQGASGRSDEQYF
D: TRBD2
V: TRBV4-1
size: -
J: TRBJ2-7

DNA: TGTGCCAGCAGTTTGGGCCTTAACGCAGATACGCAGTATTTT
CDR3: CASSLGLNADTQYF
D: -
V: TRBV2
size: -
J: TRBJ2-3

DNA: TGCGCCAGCAGCTCCGGACTAGCGGGAGGGCCTGGCAAAAACATTCAGTACTTC
CDR3: CASSSGLAGGPGKNIQYF
D: TRBD2
V: TRBV5-1
size: -
J: TRBJ2-4

DNA: TGTGCCAGCAGCGGGGGGCATGGACTAAACGAGCAGTACTTC
CDR3: CASSGGHGLNEQYF
D: -
V: TRBV2
size: few
J: TRBJ2-7

DNA: TGTGCCAGTAGTATTAACAGGGATCTCGGCTACACCTTC
CDR3: CASSINRDLGYTF
D: -
V: TRBV19
size: -
J: TRBJ1-2

DNA: TGTGCCAGCGCTAAAGAATCCTACAATGAGCAGTTCTTC
CDR3: CASAKESYNEQFF
D: -
V: TRBV2
size: -
J: TRBJ2-1

DNA: TGTGCCAGCAACTCCCACCCAAGCTCTGGGGCCAACGTCCTGACTTTC
CDR3: CASNSHPSSGANVLTF
D: -
V: TRBV11-2
size: -
J: TRBJ2-6

DNA: TGTGCCAGTAGTGCACAGGGGATGTCTGAAGCTTTCTTT
CDR3: CASSAQGMSEAFF
D: TRBD1
V: TRBV19
size: -
J: TRBJ1-1

DNA: TGTGCCAGCTCACCCTCGGGGGGGGACACTGAAGCTTTCTTT
CDR3: CASSPSGGDTEAFF
D: -
V: TRBV18
size: -
J: TRBJ1-1

DNA: TGTGGAAACATGGGGGGGCCGAAGTGGCGACAGCCCCAGCATTTT
CDR3: CGNMGGPKWRQPQHF
D: -
V: TRBV6-5
size: few
J: TRBJ1-5

DNA: TGTGCCAGTAGTTCCCGGGACAGAAGTCAGCCCCAGCATTTT
CDR3: CASSSRDRSQPQHF
D: TRBD1
V: TRBV19
size: -
J: TRBJ1-5

DNA: TGTGCCAACAAACGACAGGGGCTCACCTACAATGAGCAGTTCTTC
CDR3: CANKRQGLTYNEQFF
D: TRBD1
V: TRBV6-4
size: -
J: TRBJ2-1

DNA: TGTGCCAGCAGCCCCGAGGGCAGGTCTGGAAACACCATATATTTT
CDR3: CASSPEGRSGNTIYF
D: -
V: TRBV11-2
size: -
J: TRBJ1-3

DNA: TGTGCCAGCAGCTTAGATTTTAGGGGGTTGAATTCACCCCTCCACTTT
CDR3: CASSLDFRGLNSPLHF
D: -
V: TRBV11-2
size: -
J: TRBJ1-6

DNA: TGCAGTGCTTTCCCAGGGACAGGGAAGTTCTTC
CDR3: CSAFPGTGKFF
D: TRBD1
V: TRBV20-1
size: once
J: TRBJ2-1

DNA: TGTGCCAGCAGCCCTCGGACGGGAGGAAACACCATATATTTT
CDR3: CASSPRTGGNTIYF
D: -
V: TRBV7-6
size: -
J: TRBJ1-3

DNA: TGTGCCAGCAGAGTACTAGCGAGGGTTAGCACAGATACGCAGTATTTT
CDR3: CASRVLARVSTDTQYF
D: TRBD2
V: TRBV2
size: -
J: TRBJ2-3

DNA: TGCGCCAGCAGCTTGGGGGCGATGAACACTGAAGCTTTCTTT
CDR3: CASSLGAMNTEAFF
D: -
V: TRBV5-1
size: -
J: TRBJ1-1

DNA: TGTGCCAGCACCGAGACAGGAAACTATGGCTACACCTTC
CDR3: CASTETGNYGYTF
D: -
V: TRBV7-9
size: -
J: TRBJ1-2

DNA: TGTGCCAGCAGTTACTCGGGCTATAATTTCTACAATGAGCAGTTCTTC
CDR3: CASSYSGYNFYNEQFF
D: -
V: TRBV6-2/TRBV6-3
size: -
J: TRBJ2-1

DNA: TGTGCCAGCAGCCTCCGAGGGGGCGATTCCTACGAGCAGTACTTC
CDR3: CASSLRGGDSYEQYF
D: TRBD1
V: TRBV7-6
size: -
J: TRBJ2-7

DNA: TGTGCCAGCAGCCAAGGTAGCGGGTTACGGTATGGCTACACCTTC
CDR3: CASSQGSGLRYGYTF
D: -
V: TRBV14
size: -
J: TRBJ1-2

DNA: TGTGCCACCAGAGGGACTAGCGGGAGAGGGTACAATGAGCAGTTCTTC
CDR3: CATRGTSGRGYNEQFF
D: TRBD2
V: TRBV15
size: -
J: TRBJ2-1

DNA: TGTGCCAGCACCGAGGGACAGGGGGATTGGGAGACCCAGTACTTC
CDR3: CASTEGQGDWETQYF
D: TRBD1
V: TRBV2
size: -
J: TRBJ2-5

DNA: TGTGCCAGCAGTGACTGGCTAGCGGGACTGCGGGACGAGCAGTACTTC
CDR3: CASSDWLAGLRDEQYF
D: TRBD2
V: TRBV6-1
size: once
J: TRBJ2-7

DNA: TGCGCCAGCAGCTTGTACCAGTCCTACAATGAGCAGTTCTTC
CDR3: CASSLYQSYNEQFF
D: -
V: TRBV5-1
size: -
J: TRBJ2-1

DNA: TGTGCCACCAGTGATTTATATATCGAGACCCAGTACTTC
CDR3: CATSDLYIETQYF
D: -
V: TRBV24-1
size: -
J: TRBJ2-5

DNA: TGTGCCAGCAGAACGACAGGGGGGAGCACTGAAGCTTTCTTT
CDR3: CASRTTGGSTEAFF
D: TRBD1
V: TRBV6-5
size: -
J: TRBJ1-1